This T cell receptor beta chain was recovered during a study of blood T cell repertoires in COVID-19. Study at large: COVID-19 samples, acute and convalescent, were from the United States, Italy and Spain. Sample material is recorded as cDNA or gDNA derived from T cells, B-cell-depleted T cells, or PBMCs.

In the authors' workflow: Estimation of nucleated cell counts was performed using reference gene primer amplification. TCRdb's copy holds only in-frame clones and misses some; the assay was immunoSEQ multiplex PCR. The V and J calls and clone size come from that table; D and trimming were worked out from the DNA. The table records approximately 91,000 clones, about 80% of them present only once. The CDR3 length is 15 residues. Germline V gene lookup returns CDR1 MNHNS and CDR2 SASEGT. Trimming cost V 0 bases and J 4 bases, with 13 bases left between them. This clone was detected a few times. The sample comprised peripheral blood. This TCR derives from an older man with acute or convalescent COVID-19. The genes are TRBV6-1 and TRBJ2-7, with a weak D call TRBD1 (7 bases). Here the CDR3 reads CASSEAFQGGYEQYF. CDR3 DNA: TGTGCCAGCAGTGAAGCTTTCCAGGGGGGTTACGAGCAGTACTTC.